By share of the sample, the clone carrying this TCR gamma chain is medium-sized (0.01 to 0.1%). Sequencing used genomic DNA taken from PBMCs of patients and controls. The sample belongs to a study of gamma delta lymphoproliferative disorders and STAT genes. Across the study: Each gamma-chain library started from at least 50 ng of genomic DNA, using the LymphoTrack Dx TCRG Assay.

TCRdb re-called clones from the multiplex PCR reads via CATT. The data contain 1,500 to 2,500 gamma-chain clones, 6% to 7.5% of them singletons. Sequencing was performed on blood. The receptor comes from a human donor with gamma-delta T-cell large granular lymphocyte leukemia.

The CDR3 reads CATWERGLF. For the CDR3, the DNA is TGTGCCACCTGGGAGCGGGGACTCTTT. The V gene is given as TRGV2, and no J gene call is available. The germline gives CDR1 EGSNGY, CDR2 YDSYNSKV. The CDR3 length is 9 residues.